This TCR beta chain was recovered during a study of OX40 agonist ivuxolimab in advanced cancers. Study as a whole: Patients' therapy was ivuxolimab, an antibody that acts as an agonist of OX40 (CD134). Two patients with cutaneous melanoma and one with hepatocellular carcinoma, three in total, showed partial responses. Overall study results and limits: People who partly responded at 0.1-3.0 mg/kg had some of the least clonal expansion seen.

Systemic immunosuppression or a history of autoimmune disease excluded patients. Worth noting for this clone: The antigen is unknown.

Deletions cut 1 base from V and 4 bases from J, with 11 bases between. From germline, CDR1 is SGHTA and CDR2 FQGNSA. This CDR3 spans 15 amino acids. TCRdb's table, derived via immunoSEQ multiplex PCR, lists solely in-frame clones and lacks some. Among about 100,000 clones listed, less than 95% were seen once. The chain couples TRBV7-2 to TRBJ2-1, with D perhaps matching TRBD1 (6 bases). This clonotype was obtained from an adult with an advanced solid tumor such as melanoma, head and neck, liver or kidney cancer. Sequenced here: CD4+ or CD8+ T cells sorted from blood, sampled in a trial of the OX40 agonist ivuxolimab. DNA for the CDR3: TGTGCCAGCAGCTTAGGGGGGACATCGTACAATGAGCAGTTCTTC. This gives the protein CASSLGGTSYNEQFF.